The following is a T cell receptor (beta chain) sequence with its context. Antigen specificity is unknown. Peripheral blood came from all dose cohorts at three timepoints. Generated by immunoSEQ multiplex PCR, the TCRdb table keeps only in-frame clones and is missing some. The sample carries about 65,000 clones, around 86% recorded once. The CDR3 is made up of 15 amino acids. V shed 0 bases and J shed 4 bases, with 13 bases lying between them. Germline CDR1 reads SGHRS; CDR2 reads YFSETQ. These data belong to a study of OX40 agonist ivuxolimab in advanced cancers. The study, taken as a whole, reports: On average, a greater number of expanded clones characterised CD8+ T cells relative to CD4+.

Here the sequenced sample was CD4+ or CD8+ T cells sorted from blood, taken in a trial of the OX40 agonist ivuxolimab. This TCR was recovered from an adult with an advanced solid tumor such as melanoma, head and neck, liver or kidney cancer. The chain couples TRBV5-1 to TRBJ1-2; D remains ambiguous. The CDR3 spells CASSLDGPPTYGYTF. DNA of the CDR3: TGCGCCAGCAGCTTGGACGGCCCCCCGACCTATGGCTACACCTTC.